Sequencing of this T cell receptor (beta chain) was carried out in a study of glioma-infiltrating T cells. Whole-study findings and limits: Tissue and blood shared very few CDR3 sequences.

TCR alpha and beta CDR3 regions were amplified from RNA using iRepertoire nested multiplex PCR. Tissue mRNA or PBMC total RNA, 100-400 ng, went into one-step reverse transcription and amplification. One entry per CDR3 protein, called by TCRdb with MiXCR from the multiplex PCR reads. The sample includes about 130,000 distinct CDR3 sequences, 20% to 25% of them seen just once. In this sample, this clonotype turned up a few times. The antigen is unknown. This CDR3 comprises 15 residues. V lost 7 bases, J lost 2 bases, and 16 bases lay in between. The germline V gene has CDR1 MNHNS and CDR2 SASEGT. The gene calls are TRBV6-1 and TRBJ2-3; a weak D match, TRBD2 (5 bases). The source of this sequence is a human donor with low-grade glioma or glioblastoma, undergoing nonglioma brain surgery, or in good health (not recorded which). The material sequenced was glioma tissue, nonneoplastic brain tissue, or PBMCs (not recorded which). The CDR3 spells CASTGKLVNTDTQYF. The CDR3 DNA follows: TGTGCCAGCACCGGGAAGCTGGTGAACACAGATACGCAGTATTTT.